The present entry profiles one T cell receptor beta chain with its context. Its antigen is currently unknown. The sample originates from a study of cytomegalovirus exposure and HLA in healthy donors. Findings and caveats of the study: More clonal expansion characterized HLA-associated TCR beta chains than equally common others in a later analysis.

The PCR had 60 Vbeta and 13 Jbeta primers. Assay used: immunoSEQ multiplex PCR; TCRdb lists only in-frame clones, some missing. Here the sample spans 110,000 or so clones, over 65% being singletons. From germline, CDR1 is SGHTS and CDR2 YDEGEE. The CDR3 totals 16 residues. The V gene lost 4 bases and the J gene lost 2 bases, with 18 bases spanning the gap. The chain combines TRBV5-8 with TRBJ1-2; weak D call: TRBD1 (6 bases). This clonotype was obtained from a woman aged 25 to 45 in good health and CMV-seropositive. The sequenced sample consisted of PBMCs. The CDR3 bases are TGTGCCAGCAGCCCCCTTGGAGTACAGGGCAACTATGGCTACACCTTC. Translation gives CASSPLGVQGNYGYTF.